These 27 T cell receptor beta chains were sequenced from one sample in a study of cytomegalovirus exposure and HLA in healthy donors. Researchers ran the PCR with 60 Vbeta and 13 Jbeta primers. TCRdb's table, derived via immunoSEQ multiplex PCR, lists solely in-frame clones and lacks some. The sample holds over 100,000 clones, around 80% seen once. The sequenced material came from PBMCs. All receptors come from a woman aged 18-35 years in good health and CMV-seropositive.

This chain uses TRBV5-1 with TRBJ1-5; 7 bases agree with TRBD1. Germline V gives CDR1 SGHRS, CDR2 YFSETQ. The V gene end was trimmed by 0 bases and the J gene end by 6 bases; junction bases not matched to a gene: 3. There are 14 residues in the CDR3. CDR3 sequence reads: CASSLEGATQPQHF. CDR3 DNA sequence: TGCGCCAGCAGCTTGGAGGGGGCCACTCAGCCCCAGCATTTT.

The chain couples TRBV5-4 to TRBJ2-7, with D unclear. This CDR3 comprises 14 residues. The V end was cut by 2 bases, the J end by 2 bases, with 11 bases between. Germline CDR1 reads SGHNT; CDR2 reads YYREEE (reference sequence). CDR3 sequence: CASSFSFAPYEQYF. The CDR3 nucleotides read TGTGCCAGCAGCTTCAGTTTTGCCCCCTACGAGCAGTACTTC.

The count of this clone is one. The chain joins TRBV30 to TRBJ2-2; 10 bases match TRBD2. V was clipped by 1 base and J by 2 bases; unmatched bases: 4. CDR3 length equals 16 residues. Germline CDR1 reads GTSNPN; CDR2 reads SVGIG (reference sequence). The CDR3 DNA reads as TGTGCCTGGAGTGGGCTAGCGGGGGTTAACACCGGGGAGCTGTTTTTT. Translating it yields CAWSGLAGVNTGELFF.

The gene calls are TRBV4-1 and TRBJ1-4; no firm D call. This CDR3 is 14 amino acids long. Trimming shortened V by 0 bases and J by 8 bases, and 10 bases separated the two germline ends. Per germline, CDR1 MGHRA and CDR2 YSYEKL. CDR3 DNA sequence: TGCGCCAGCAGCCAAGAGCGGCGTAGGGAAAAACTGTTTTTT. Translated, it gives CASSQERRREKLFF.

The chain couples TRBV10-2 to TRBJ1-2; D gene ambiguous. CDR3 length: 14 amino acids. CDR1 is WSHSY and CDR2 is SAAADI in the germline V gene. Deletions cut 0 bases from V and 7 bases from J, with 12 bases between. The CDR3 region is CASSESDRETGYTF. The CDR3 DNA follows: TGCGCCAGCAGTGAGTCTGATAGGGAGACTGGCTACACCTTC.

This clone was detected only once. The chain uses TRBV11-1 and TRBJ2-3, with 10 bases fitting TRBD2. Looked up from germline, CDR1 is SGHAT and CDR2 is FQDESV (reference sequence). This CDR3 region has 17 residues. V was clipped by 3 bases and J by 3 bases; unmatched bases: 9. The CDR3: CASSFLGSGRVTDTQYF. The CDR3, as DNA: TGTGCCAGCAGCTTTCTCGGAAGCGGGAGGGTTACAGATACGCAGTATTTT.

The count of this clone is one. This chain uses TRBV7-9 with TRBJ2-5; TRBD2 might be the D (5 bases). The V end lost 4 bases, the J end lost 5 bases, and 20 bases lay between the germline ends. Germline-derived CDR1 and CDR2 are SEHNR and FQNEAQ (reference sequence). The CDR3 is 16 residues long. DNA of the CDR3: TGTGCCAGCAGCTCGTATACAAAGACCCGAGGGGAGACCCAGTACTTC. Translated: CASSSYTKTRGETQYF.

J is TRBJ1-2 and V is TRBV6-5; tentatively, D is TRBD1 (6 bases). The germline CDR1 and CDR2 sequences are MNHEY and SVGAGI. CDR3 size: 12 residues. Trimming stripped 4 bases from V and 6 bases from J, with 9 bases between. Here the CDR3 reads CASSFTGHGYTF. The DNA of the CDR3 is TGTGCCAGCAGTTTCACAGGGCATGGCTACACCTTC.

The genes are TRBV4-1 and TRBJ2-5; D unresolved. Germline values: CDR1 MGHRA, CDR2 YSYEKL. With 4 bases removed from V and 5 bases from J, the gap between germline ends came to 11 bases. CDR3 size: 13 residues. CDR3 sequence (DNA): TGCGCCAGCAGCCCCTTACCCAGGGAGACCCAGTACTTC. Residues: CASSPLPRETQYF.

A note on this clone: At one of its ends the junction is not consistent with the germline gene, which may arise from a read error. The rearrangement links TRBV20-1 to TRBJ1-4; D perhaps matches TRBD1 (5 bases). CDR3 length: 11 residues. Germline loops: CDR1 DFQATT, CDR2 SNEGSKA (reference sequence). The CDR3 nucleotides read TGCAGTGGGGCCTGGGGCGAAAAACTGCTTTTT. Amino acid sequence: CSGAWGEKLLF.

The rearrangement links TRBV9 to TRBJ1-1; 7 nucleotides line up with TRBD1. Germline CDR1 is SGDLS and CDR2 is YYNGEE. The V gene end was trimmed by 0 bases and the J gene end by 2 bases; junction bases not matched to a gene: 1. The CDR3 sequence is 14 residues long. Here the CDR3 DNA reads TGTGCCAGCAGCGTAGGGGACAGCAACACTGAAGCTTTCTTT. Its translation is CASSVGDSNTEAFF.

The V gene is TRBV4-2, the J gene TRBJ2-7; 9 positions match TRBD2. This CDR3 comprises 16 residues. Germline CDR1 LGHNA, CDR2 YNFKEQ. V shed 0 bases, J shed 5 bases, and the junction held 8 bases outside the gene matches. The CDR3 DNA reads as TGTGCCAGCAGCCAAGATCCGCTGGCGGGAGGGGACGAGCAGTACTTC. Amino acid sequence: CASSQDPLAGGDEQYF.

This chain uses TRBV18 with TRBJ1-4, with a weak D call TRBD1 (6 bases). The V end lost 3 bases, the J end lost 7 bases, and 12 bases lay between the germline ends. This CDR3 has 14 amino acids. Germline V CDR1 and CDR2: KGHSH, LQKENI. In DNA, the CDR3 is TGTGCCAGCTCACCTGACCAGGGGTCTGAAAAACTGTTTTTT. Translation gives CASSPDQGSEKLFF.

The V gene is TRBV21-1, the J gene TRBJ2-7; TRBD2, the table's D call, was not compared with the DNA. TRBV21-1 is shown as a pseudogene. This CDR3 contains 12 residues. CDR3 sequence: CASSNTVPEQYF. As DNA, the CDR3 is TGTGCCAGCAGCAATACTGTTCCCGAGCAGTACTTC.

The chain carries TRBV5-4 and TRBJ1-2; the D gene is possibly TRBD1 (5 bases). The length of the CDR3 is 12 residues. CDR1 is SGHNT and CDR2 is YYREEE in the germline V gene (reference sequence). V lost 1 base to trimming and J lost 5 bases, with 6 bases between them. The CDR3 spells CASSLSGYGYTF. The CDR3 DNA sequence: TGTGCCAGCAGCTTGTCAGGGTATGGCTACACCTTC. The full variable domain, with the rest looked up from reference TRBV5-4 and TRBJ1-2, is ETGVTQSPTHLIKTRGQQVTLRCSSQSGHNTVSWYQQALGQGPQFIFQYYREEENGRGNFPPRFSGLQFPNYSSELNVNALELDDSALYLCASSLSGYGYTFGSGTRLTVV.

Regarding this clone: The junction departs from germline at one end; a sequencing error may be responsible. The V gene is TRBV27, the J gene TRBJ2-5, with no clear D. The CDR3 runs to 14 residues. Germline CDR1 MNHEY, CDR2 SMNVEV (reference sequence). CDR3 DNA sequence: TGTGCCAGCAGCTCTGGTCGGGTCCAAGGGACCCAGTACTTC. This encodes CASSSGRVQGTQYF.

The chain is built from TRBV19 and TRBJ2-5, with 10 bases matching TRBD2. CDR3 size: 17 residues. J lost 5 bases, V lost 9 bases, and 18 bases had no gene match. Germline CDR1 and CDR2: LNHDA and SQIVND (reference sequence). The CDR3 loop is CASSVMVLAGVSETQYF. CDR3 nucleotides: TGTGCCAGCAGCGTTATGGTGCTAGCGGGAGTCTCGGAGACCCAGTACTTC.

The chain combines TRBV5-1 with TRBJ2-3, with TRBD2 matching 7 bases. V lost 0 bases and J lost 3; bases outside the gene matches: 4. The germline V gene has CDR1 SGHRS and CDR2 YFSETQ. This CDR3 comprises 15 residues. The CDR3 coding sequence is TGCGCCAGCAGCTTGGTGGCGGGAGAGACAGATACGCAGTATTTT. It yields the protein CASSLVAGETDTQYF.

The J gene is TRBJ2-1, the V gene TRBV5-1; 9 bases fit TRBD1. Germline CDR1 SGHRS, CDR2 YFSETQ. The V gene end was trimmed by 4 bases and the J gene end by 7 bases; junction bases not matched to a gene: 15. The CDR3 is 17 amino acids. CDR3 sequence reads: CASSIPGQGLGANEQFF. The CDR3 nucleotides read TGCGCCAGCAGCATACCGGGACAGGGTCTGGGGGCTAATGAGCAGTTCTTC.

This chain connects TRBV7-9 to TRBJ1-4, with D unresolved. There are 15 residues in the CDR3. Germline-derived CDR1 and CDR2 are SEHNR and FQNEAQ (reference sequence). Trimming shortened V by 5 bases and J by 7 bases, and 17 bases separated the two germline ends. The CDR3 coding sequence is TGTGCCAGCAGCCAGGCCAAGACAAATCCTGAAAAACTGTTTTTT. Translation gives CASSQAKTNPEKLFF.

V is TRBV6-4 and J is TRBJ1-1; TRBD1 matches 10 bases. Trimming removed 6 bases from V and 11 bases from J; junction bases left unmatched: 12. Germline lookup yields CDR1 MRHNA and CDR2 SNTAGT. This CDR3 comprises 14 residues. CDR3 nucleotide sequence: TGTGCCAGCAGCGAGGACAGGGGGTCGCCGGGTGCTTTCTTT. This translates into CASSEDRGSPGAFF.

The chain carries TRBV4-1 and TRBJ1-1; possibly TRBD1 for D (5 bases). The germline CDR1 and CDR2 sequences are MGHRA and YSYEKL. The CDR3 totals 13 residues. The V gene lost 4 bases and the J gene lost 3 bases, with 9 bases spanning the gap. The CDR3 DNA is TGCGCCAGCAGCCCTCAGGGATACACTGAAGCTTTCTTT. Its protein product is CASSPQGYTEAFF.

The chain couples TRBV9 to TRBJ1-3, with TRBD1 matching over 7 bases. CDR1 SGDLS and CDR2 YYNGEE come from the germline V gene. The trim removed 4 bases at V and 0 bases at J, leaving 10 bases unmatched. This CDR3 spans 17 amino acids. The CDR3 loop reads CASSYSRGPSSGNTIYF. For the CDR3, the DNA is TGTGCCAGCAGCTATTCAAGGGGGCCTTCCTCTGGAAACACCATATATTTT.

The CDR3, as DNA: TGTGCCTGGAAATACCTAGCATGGGCTGAGCAGTTCTTC. Amino acid sequence: CAWKYLAWAEQFF. The chain combines TRBV30 with TRBJ2-1, with D maybe TRBD2 (5 bases). The CDR3 is made up of 13 amino acids. V gave up 4 bases and J gave up 9 bases, with 16 bases separating them. Germline-derived CDR1 and CDR2 are GTSNPN and SVGIG (reference sequence).

The rearrangement uses TRBV5-1 and TRBJ2-5; D remains ambiguous. CDR3 length: 13 amino acids. Germline CDR1 SGHRS, CDR2 YFSETQ. Trimming took off 4 bases at V and 7 bases at J, with 14 bases between the two ends. The chain's CDR3 is CASSTEVGGTQYF. DNA for the CDR3: TGCGCCAGCAGCACCGAGGTCGGCGGGACCCAGTACTTC.

This clone has only one observation. The rearrangement links TRBV4-2 to TRBJ1-4, with a weak D call TRBD1 (6 bases). CDR1 and CDR2 (germline): LGHNA, YNFKEQ. The CDR3 is made up of 18 amino acids. V lost 0 bases and J lost 2, with 16 bases in between. In DNA, the CDR3 is TGTGCCAGCAGCCAAGATCTACGGAAGCAGGGGACTAATGAAAAACTGTTTTTT. Protein: CASSQDLRKQGTNEKLFF.

The J gene is TRBJ1-2, the V gene TRBV18, with 8 bases that match TRBD1. There are 15 residues in the CDR3. The junction had 8 bases not matched to a gene; V was cut back by 0 bases and J by 8 bases. The V gene's germline CDR1 is KGHSH and CDR2 LQKENI. CDR3 nucleotide sequence: TGTGCCAGCTCACCACCGGGGACAGGAGGCGTAGGCTACACCTTC. Translating gives CASSPPGTGGVGYTF.